One sample yielded the 32 T cell receptor beta chains listed below, sequenced in a study of blood T cell repertoires in COVID-19. Some clones are missing from TCRdb's copy, which holds only in-frame ones; the method was immunoSEQ multiplex PCR. The table includes fewer than 350,000 clones, about 76% detected once. Sequencing used peripheral blood. The receptor source for this set is an older woman with active or convalescent COVID-19.

The chain has TRBV19 and TRBJ2-1; 10 nucleotides match TRBD2. V shed 8 bases, J shed 2 bases, and the junction held 3 bases outside the gene matches. Germline V gives CDR1 LNHDA, CDR2 SQIVND (reference sequence). The CDR3 sequence is 14 residues long. CDR3 nucleotide sequence: TGTGCCAGTCGGGGACTAGCGACCTACAATGAGCAGTTCTTC. Amino acids: CASRGLATYNEQFF.

This clone came up once. The V gene is TRBV7-8, the J gene TRBJ1-2, with D possibly being TRBD1 (5 bases). Germline CDR1 and CDR2: SGHVS and FQNEAQ. CDR3 length: 15 residues. The ends were cut back, 1 base at V and 4 bases at J, with 13 bases in the middle. As DNA, the CDR3 is TGTGCCAGCAGCTTAGATCAGGGTCAGGGCTATGGCTACACCTTC. It yields the protein CASSLDQGQGYGYTF.

The V and J genes are TRBV4-2 and TRBJ1-6, with TRBD1 matching 7 bases. The V gene's germline CDR1 is LGHNA and CDR2 YNFKEQ. Losses at the gene ends were 4 bases for V and 6 bases for J; bases not matched to a gene: 3. The CDR3 spans 14 residues. The CDR3, as DNA: TGTGCCAGCAGCCTACAGGGGAGTAATTCACCCCTCCACTTT. Its protein is CASSLQGSNSPLHF.

The chain carries TRBV7-3 and TRBJ2-3, with D unclear. The CDR3 runs to 13 residues. The germline V and J ends were trimmed by 4 bases and 0 bases, with 5 bases remaining between them. Germline CDR1 reads SGHTA; CDR2 reads FQGTGA. Here the CDR3 DNA reads TGTGCCAGCAGCTCGACAAGCACAGATACGCAGTATTTT. Encoded protein: CASSSTSTDTQYF.

The CDR3 region is CASGLEGLAGQETQYF. CDR3 DNA: TGTGCTAGTGGTTTGGAGGGACTGGCGGGGCAAGAGACCCAGTACTTC. The J gene is TRBJ2-5, the V gene TRBV12-5, with TRBD2 as a possible D gene (6 bases). CDR3 size: 16 residues. The V end was cut by 1 base, the J end by 2 bases, with 14 bases between. Germline V gene sequence: CDR1 LGHNT, CDR2 FRNRAP.

V usage is TRBV12-3 or TRBV12-4 and J usage is TRBJ1-2, with 7 bases matching TRBD1. The CDR3 loop spans 13 amino acids. The V gene end was trimmed by 7 bases and the J gene end by 12 bases; junction bases not matched to a gene: 14. CDR3 region: CASNLLGQGGHTF. The CDR3 coding sequence is TGTGCCAGCAATCTTTTAGGCCAAGGGGGCCACACCTTC.

A few counts support this clone. This sequence joins TRBV19 and TRBJ1-2; D is uncertain. The CDR3 runs to 16 residues. Germline V gene lookup returns CDR1 LNHDA and CDR2 SQIVND (reference sequence). The V gene lost 3 bases and the J gene lost 2 bases, with 16 bases spanning the gap. The CDR3 DNA reads TGTGCCAGTAGTATTGATGGCAGGCGAAGGAACTATGGCTACACCTTC. Its translation: CASSIDGRRRNYGYTF.

The chain carries TRBV5-1 and TRBJ1-1; a weak D match, TRBD1 (5 bases). The CDR3 has 15 residues. Germline CDR1 is SGHRS and CDR2 is YFSETQ. Trimming cost V 4 bases and J 5 bases, with 18 bases left between them. The CDR3 loop is CASSGVEGVWTEAFF. The CDR3 bases are TGCGCCAGCAGCGGCGTTGAAGGGGTGTGGACTGAAGCTTTCTTT.

The rearrangement joins TRBV12-3 or TRBV12-4 to TRBJ2-1; 9 nucleotides line up with TRBD2. Unmatched junction bases numbered 8, after V lost 8 bases and J lost 9 bases. The CDR3 contains 13 residues. The CDR3, as DNA: TGTGCCAGCCTTAGCGGGGGCGGGGGTGAGCAGTTCTTC. Translated, it gives CASLSGGGGEQFF.

The chain links TRBV7-9 to TRBJ2-7; D possibly corresponds to TRBD2 (6 bases). Trimming left V 0 bases short and J 0 bases short, with 9 bases between. Germline CDR1 is SEHNR and CDR2 is FQNEAQ (reference sequence). The CDR3 has 15 amino acids. The CDR3 region has the DNA TGTGCCAGCAGCTTAGCTGGGACTTACTCCTACGAGCAGTACTTC. Translated: CASSLAGTYSYEQYF.

CDR3 nucleotide sequence: TGTGCCAGCAGCCAAGCGGAGGGGCACTTGGGGATTGGTGGCTACACCTTC. Translation gives CASSQAEGHLGIGGYTF. The chain links TRBV3-1 (or the pseudogene TRBV3-2) to TRBJ1-2; tentatively, D is TRBD1 (5 bases). V was trimmed by 1 base and J by 7 bases, leaving 22 bases between them. CDR3 size: 17 residues. Germline CDR1 reads LGHDT; CDR2 reads YNNKEL (reference sequence).

This rearrangement joins TRBV9 to TRBJ2-7, with 8 bases fitting TRBD1. The CDR3 has 14 amino acids. Trimming at V came to 3 bases and at J to 3 bases, leaving 5 bases not matched to a gene. Germline values: CDR1 SGDLS, CDR2 YYNGEE. The CDR3 is CASSAGTGYYEQYF. The CDR3, as DNA: TGTGCCAGCAGCGCCGGGACAGGTTACTACGAGCAGTACTTC. The whole variable domain, remainder taken from reference TRBV9 and TRBJ2-7, is DSGVTQTPKHLITATGQRVTLRCSPRSGDLSVYWYQQSLDQGLQFLIQYYNGEERAKGNILERFSAQQFPDLHSELNLSSLELGDSALYFCASSAGTGYYEQYFGPGTRLTVT.

This clone was recorded a few times. The chain is built from TRBV14 and TRBJ2-7, with 8 bases identical to TRBD1. Germline V CDR1 and CDR2: SGHDN, FVKESK. The CDR3 loop spans 15 amino acids. The J segment lost 3 bases and the V segment lost 5 bases, leaving 9 bases of the junction unmatched. The CDR3 DNA reads TGTGCCAGCAGCGCCCGGACAGGGTGGAACTACGAGCAGTACTTC. Amino acid sequence: CASSARTGWNYEQYF.

The sample holds one count of this clone. The chain links TRBV5-1 to TRBJ1-1; D call uncertain. CDR3 length: 15 residues. V was trimmed by 3 bases and J by 0 bases, leaving 12 bases between them. Germline assignment: CDR1 SGHRS and CDR2 YFSETQ. CDR3 residues: CASSWRSRVNTEAFF. CDR3 coding DNA: TGCGCCAGCAGCTGGAGGTCGCGGGTGAACACTGAAGCTTTCTTT.

In its sample, this clone was seen a few times. J is TRBJ1-1 and V is TRBV7-2, with D unresolved. The CDR3 totals 14 residues. Germline lookup yields CDR1 SGHTA and CDR2 FQGNSA. V dropped 1 base and J dropped 11 bases, with 17 bases sitting between them. This CDR3 reads CASSLGWNAGNAFF. DNA of the CDR3: TGTGCCAGCAGCTTAGGTTGGAACGCAGGCAATGCTTTCTTT. The full variable domain, its missing parts supplied by reference TRBV7-2 and TRBJ1-1, is GAGVSQSPSNKVTEKGKDVELRCDPISGHTALYWYRQSLGQGLEFLIYFQGNSAPDKSGLPSDRFSAERTGGSVSTLTIQRTQQEDSAVYLCASSLGWNAGNAFFGQGTRLTVV.

This clone was seen a handful of times. The V gene is TRBV7-2, the J gene TRBJ1-6; perhaps TRBD1 as D (5 bases). The CDR3 has 17 residues. Trimming removed 1 base at V and 9 bases at J, with 19 bases between. The V gene's germline CDR1 is SGHTA and CDR2 FQGNSA. CDR3 DNA sequence: TGTGCCAGCAGCTTAGTGTCTCGTGCAGGGCAAAGTTCACCCCTCCACTTT. It encodes CASSLVSRAGQSSPLHF.

This chain uses TRBV11-3 with TRBJ2-1, with 11 bases lining up with TRBD2. Unmatched junction bases numbered 6, after V lost 3 bases and J lost 8 bases. The CDR3 has 15 residues. Germline V gives CDR1 SGHNT, CDR2 YENEEA. In DNA form, the CDR3 reads TGTGCCAGCAGCTTCCCTAGCGGGGGGAACGATGAGCAGTTCTTC. This gives the protein CASSFPSGGNDEQFF.

This chain connects TRBV10-3 to TRBJ2-3; 10 bases agree with TRBD1. V shed 4 bases and J 2 bases; nucleotides not matched to a gene: 6. CDR1 is ENHRY, CDR2 SYGVKD, per germline. The CDR3 sequence is 16 residues long. The CDR3 region is CAISAPGQGTTDTQYF. The DNA for the CDR3 is TGTGCCATCAGTGCTCCGGGACAGGGGACCACAGATACGCAGTATTTT.

This clone appeared a single time. This chain links TRBV20-1 with TRBJ2-5; a possible D gene is TRBD2 (6 bases). Per germline, CDR1 DFQATT and CDR2 SNEGSKA (reference sequence). Trimming cost V 3 bases and J 4 bases, with 18 bases left between them. This CDR3 comprises 15 residues. CDR3 DNA: TGCAGTGCTAGTTGGGCATCCCGGGGAGGAGAGACCCAGTACTTC. Residues: CSASWASRGGETQYF.

The table lists this clone with many counts. The chain couples TRBV9 to TRBJ1-2, with D possibly matching TRBD1 (6 bases). The CDR3 spans 12 residues. Germline CDR1 is SGDLS and CDR2 is YYNGEE. V lost 2 bases, J lost 8 bases, and 10 bases lay in between. The CDR3 protein is CASSVLGAGYTF. The CDR3 region has the DNA TGTGCCAGCAGCGTCCTGGGGGCCGGCTACACCTTC.

V is TRBV4-1 and J is TRBJ2-3, with 11 bases fitting TRBD2. Per germline, CDR1 MGHRA and CDR2 YSYEKL. With 3 bases clipped from V and 10 bases from J, the junction kept 12 bases outside the gene matches. This CDR3 has 16 amino acids. DNA for the CDR3: TGCGCCAGCAGCCATGACCACACTAGCGGGGGTGGGGCGCAGTATTTT. Translation gives CASSHDHTSGGGAQYF.

The V and J genes are TRBV5-6 and TRBJ2-7; perhaps TRBD1 as D (7 bases). The germline V and J ends were trimmed by 3 bases and 7 bases, with 20 bases remaining between them. This CDR3 is 15 amino acids long. CDR1 is SGHDT, CDR2 YYEEEE, per germline. The CDR3 here is CASSSRDSAGLEQYF. CDR3 coding DNA: TGTGCCAGCAGCTCGAGGGACAGTGCGGGGTTAGAGCAGTACTTC.

This clone was seen a single time. The chain uses TRBV19 and TRBJ1-5; D is unresolved. In germline, CDR1 is LNHDA, CDR2 SQIVND (reference sequence). Trimming removed 3 bases at V and 7 bases at J, with 16 bases between. This CDR3 contains 15 residues. The CDR3 sequence: CASSIWSPGKQPQHF. Here the CDR3 DNA reads TGTGCCAGTAGTATTTGGTCCCCGGGGAAGCAGCCCCAGCATTTT.

The V and J genes are TRBV10-3 and TRBJ1-4; 8 bases line up with TRBD1. There are 14 residues in the CDR3. Germline V gives CDR1 ENHRY, CDR2 SYGVKD. V lost 3 bases to trimming and J lost 6 bases; unmatched junction nucleotides: 3. CDR3 nucleotide sequence: TGTGCCATCAGTGACGGGGACAGGTATGAAAAACTGTTTTTT. Translation gives CAISDGDRYEKLFF.

The V and J genes are TRBV7-6 and TRBJ1-6, with TRBD1 matching over 11 bases. CDR3 length: 15 amino acids. The J segment lost 11 bases and the V segment lost 1 base, leaving 4 bases of the junction unmatched. Germline V lookup: CDR1 SGHVS, CDR2 FNYEAQ. For the CDR3, the DNA is TGTGCCAGCAGCTTAGGGACAGGGGGCATCCCACCCCTCCACTTT. This gives the protein CASSLGTGGIPPLHF.

As DNA, the CDR3 is TGTGCCAGCAGCAAACAGGGGGCGGGGGGAGATACGCAGTATTTT. Protein product: CASSKQGAGGDTQYF. The chain combines TRBV3-1 (or the pseudogene TRBV3-2) with TRBJ2-3, with D maybe TRBD1 (9 bases). CDR1 LGHDT and CDR2 YNNKEL come from the germline V gene (reference sequence). The CDR3 consists of 15 residues. Trimming stripped 5 bases from V and 5 bases from J, with 17 bases between.

This rearrangement joins TRBV5-8 to TRBJ1-6; D perhaps matches TRBD1 (5 bases). V was cut by 0 bases and J by 4 bases, with 5 bases left in between. Per germline, CDR1 SGHTS and CDR2 YDEGEE. The CDR3 has 14 amino acids. The CDR3 coding sequence is TGTGCCAGCAGCTTGGGACAGTATAATTCACCCCTCCACTTT. Amino acids: CASSLGQYNSPLHF.

The chain is built from TRBV5-4 and TRBJ2-7; 9 bases align to TRBD2. Germline V gives CDR1 SGHNT, CDR2 YYREEE (reference sequence). Trimming took 2 bases from V and 6 from J; bases not matched to a gene: 6. This CDR3 contains 14 residues. The CDR3 protein is CASSFRGGAGEQYF. CDR3 coding DNA: TGTGCCAGCAGCTTTCGCGGGGGGGCCGGCGAGCAGTACTTC.

This clone has a single count. This chain uses TRBV7-9 with TRBJ1-4, with 9 bases fitting TRBD1. This CDR3 is built from 14 residues. Looked up from germline, CDR1 is SEHNR and CDR2 is FQNEAQ (reference sequence). The junction had 6 bases not matched to a gene; V was cut back by 5 bases and J by 8 bases. The CDR3 DNA follows: TGTGCCAGCAGCCTGGACAGGGGAGGGGAAAAACTGTTTTTT. Encoded protein: CASSLDRGGEKLFF.

This rearrangement joins TRBV27 to TRBJ1-6, with TRBD1 as a possible D gene (6 bases). Deletions cut 2 bases from V and 10 bases from J, with 18 bases between. CDR1 MNHEY and CDR2 SMNVEV come from the germline V gene (reference sequence). The CDR3 covers 16 residues. CDR3 bases: TGTGCCAGCAGTTTAAGGCCGGGGGGCGGTGTCTCACCCCTCCACTTT. Translation: CASSLRPGGGVSPLHF.

The V gene is TRBV7-9, the J gene TRBJ1-3; tentatively, D is TRBD1 (5 bases). Germline CDR1 SEHNR, CDR2 FQNEAQ (reference sequence). The V and J ends lost 2 bases and 2 bases respectively, with 7 bases between them. There are 14 residues in the CDR3. CDR3 residues: CASSLPGTGNTIYF. The CDR3 bases are TGTGCCAGCAGCTTACCAGGGACTGGAAACACCATATATTTT.

The chain carries TRBV5-1 and TRBJ2-5, with 11 bases that match TRBD2. V was clipped by 1 base and J by 4 bases; unmatched bases: 3. CDR1 is SGHRS and CDR2 is YFSETQ in the germline V gene. This CDR3 spans 15 amino acids. CDR3 sequence: CASSLTSGGLETQYF. For the CDR3, the DNA is TGCGCCAGCAGCTTGACTAGCGGGGGACTAGAGACCCAGTACTTC.